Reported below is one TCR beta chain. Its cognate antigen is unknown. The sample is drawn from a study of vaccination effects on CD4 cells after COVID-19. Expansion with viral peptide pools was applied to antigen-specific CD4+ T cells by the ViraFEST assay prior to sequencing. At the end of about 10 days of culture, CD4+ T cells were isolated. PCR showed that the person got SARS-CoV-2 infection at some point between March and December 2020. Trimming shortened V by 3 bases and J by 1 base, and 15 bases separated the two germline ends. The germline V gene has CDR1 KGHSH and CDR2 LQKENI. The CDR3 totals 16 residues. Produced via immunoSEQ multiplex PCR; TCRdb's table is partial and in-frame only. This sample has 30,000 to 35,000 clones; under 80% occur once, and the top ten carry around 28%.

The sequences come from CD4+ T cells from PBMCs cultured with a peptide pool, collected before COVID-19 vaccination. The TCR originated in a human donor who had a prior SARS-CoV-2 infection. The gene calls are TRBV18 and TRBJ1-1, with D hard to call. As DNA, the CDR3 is TGTGCCAGCTCACCCCGGGCAGCCCAATGGAACACTGAAGCTTTCTTT. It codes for CASSPRAAQWNTEAFF.